Here is one T cell receptor (beta chain) with its context. This sample is part of a study of glioma-infiltrating T cells after dendritic cell vaccination. Study overall: Patients received three intradermal dendritic cell vaccine injections at biweekly intervals.

Primers: 60 V beta forward and 13 J beta reverse. Only in-frame clones appear in the TCRdb table, and some are missing; sequencing was by immunoSEQ multiplex PCR. Found here are about 91,000 clones, more than 80% of them singletons; the top ten hold over 2%. This CDR3 comprises 12 residues. Deletions cut 0 bases from V and 4 bases from J, with 4 bases between. In germline, CDR1 is SGHRS, CDR2 YFSETQ. The sample's time point: after dendritic cell vaccination, including at tumor progression/relapse. No glioblastoma patient carried an isocitrate dehydrogenase mutation. PBMC were collected before vaccination, two weeks after the third vaccination, and at progression.

V and J are TRBV5-1 and TRBJ1-2, with D unclear. The source is a human donor with glioblastoma. The material was blood, obtained after dendritic cell vaccination. The CDR3 protein is CASSLDSYGYTF. As DNA, the CDR3 is TGCGCCAGCAGCTTGGACAGCTATGGCTACACCTTC.